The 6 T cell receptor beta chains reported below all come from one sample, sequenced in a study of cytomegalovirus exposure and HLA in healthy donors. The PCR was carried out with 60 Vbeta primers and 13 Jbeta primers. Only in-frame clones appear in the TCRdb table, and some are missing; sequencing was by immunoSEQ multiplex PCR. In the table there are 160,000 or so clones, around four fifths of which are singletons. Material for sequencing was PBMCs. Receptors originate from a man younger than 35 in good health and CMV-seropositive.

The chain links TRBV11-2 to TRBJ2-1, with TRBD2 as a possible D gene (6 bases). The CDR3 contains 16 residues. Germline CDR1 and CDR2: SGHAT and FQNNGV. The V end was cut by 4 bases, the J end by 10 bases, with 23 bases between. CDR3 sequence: CASSSRPGLGLGEQFF. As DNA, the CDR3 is TGTGCCAGCAGCTCGCGACCGGGACTGGGCCTCGGCGAGCAGTTCTTC.

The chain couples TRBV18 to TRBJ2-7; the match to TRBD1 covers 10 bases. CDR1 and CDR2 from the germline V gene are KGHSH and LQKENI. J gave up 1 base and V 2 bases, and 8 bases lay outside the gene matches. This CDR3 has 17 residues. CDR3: CASSPTGWDRGSYEQYF. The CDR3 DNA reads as TGTGCCAGCTCACCAACCGGTTGGGACAGGGGATCCTACGAGCAGTACTTC.

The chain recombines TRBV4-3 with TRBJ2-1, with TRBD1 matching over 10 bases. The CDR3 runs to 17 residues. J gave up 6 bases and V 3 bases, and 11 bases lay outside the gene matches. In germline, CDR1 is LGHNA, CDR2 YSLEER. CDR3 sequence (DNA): TGCGCCAGCAGCCATCAGACTGACAGGGGGCGCCCCAATGAGCAGTTCTTC. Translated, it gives CASSHQTDRGRPNEQFF.

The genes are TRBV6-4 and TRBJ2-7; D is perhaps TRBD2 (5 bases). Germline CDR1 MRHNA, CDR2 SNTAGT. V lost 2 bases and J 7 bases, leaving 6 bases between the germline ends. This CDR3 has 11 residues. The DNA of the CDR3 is TGTGCCAGCAGTGACGGGAGTGAGCAGTACTTC. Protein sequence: CASSDGSEQYF.

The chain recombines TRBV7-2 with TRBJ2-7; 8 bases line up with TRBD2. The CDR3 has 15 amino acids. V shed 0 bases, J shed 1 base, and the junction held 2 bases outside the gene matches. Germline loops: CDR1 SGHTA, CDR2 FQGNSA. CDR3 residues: CASSLASGGSYEQYF. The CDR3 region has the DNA TGTGCCAGCAGCTTAGCCAGCGGGGGTTCCTACGAGCAGTACTTC.

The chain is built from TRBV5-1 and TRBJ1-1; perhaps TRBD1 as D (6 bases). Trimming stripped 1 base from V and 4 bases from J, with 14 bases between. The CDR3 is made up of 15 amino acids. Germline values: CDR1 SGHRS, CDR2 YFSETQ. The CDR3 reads CASSLLQGMSTEAFF. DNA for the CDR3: TGCGCCAGCAGCTTGTTGCAGGGGATGAGCACTGAAGCTTTCTTT.